The clone carrying this TCR beta chain was counted ten times or more. Its matching antigen is unknown. These data are taken from a study of T cell repertoires in cytomegalovirus infection. The wider study: Indicated by public TCR beta signatures were CMV infection and matching HLA type.

The CDR3 contains 15 residues. Germline-derived CDR1 and CDR2 are MNHNY and SVGAGI (reference sequence). Trimming left V 6 bases short and J 3 bases short, with 15 bases between. Study-wide findings and caveats: Public TCR beta family frequency separated CMV-and-HLA carriers, including in an independent cohort. Ex vivo, HLA-C-restricted CMV-specific TCR beta clonotypes prevailed over the rest of the response.

Via MiXCR, TCRdb re-called the reads, giving one row per CDR3 protein. The repertoire holds about 300,000 distinct CDR3 sequences, with roughly a tenth as singletons. The receptor was isolated from a human donor in good health (CMV status not recorded). Some clones in this sample may be carry-over from other donors' samples. This chain uses TRBV6-6 with TRBJ1-5; D unclear. Sequences were obtained from PBMCs. The CDR3 reads CASSLLLSANQPQHF. The CDR3 DNA reads TGTGCCAGCAGCCTCTTGTTGAGTGCCAATCAGCCCCAGCATTTT.